The sequence of this T cell receptor (beta chain) was determined in a study of cytomegalovirus exposure and HLA in healthy donors. Whole-study context: There were 350 to 400 genotyped donors. Of these, about 80% fell in the genetic ancestry cluster associated with self-reported Caucasian donors. Study-wide points: Later work found that TCR association rates differed between HLA loci; DRB1 had the most and HLA-C the fewest.

As for this clone: The antigen is undetermined.

It was with 60 Vbeta and 13 Jbeta primers that the PCR ran. Some clones are missing from TCRdb's copy, which holds only in-frame ones; the method was immunoSEQ multiplex PCR. The sample consists of 150,000 to 200,000 clones, approximately 82% of them appearing once. The sample comprised PBMCs. This TCR derives from a woman aged 25 to 45 in good health and CMV-seronegative.

This chain's CDR3 is CASSLNRATNEKLFF. The CDR3 bases are TGTGCCAGCAGCCTTAACAGGGCGACTAATGAAAAACTGTTTTTT. V usage is TRBV5-5 and J usage is TRBJ1-4, with D possibly being TRBD1 (6 bases). V was pared by 4 bases and J by 2 bases, with 12 bases between. The CDR3 runs 15 residues. Germline values: CDR1 SGHKS, CDR2 YYEKEE (reference sequence).